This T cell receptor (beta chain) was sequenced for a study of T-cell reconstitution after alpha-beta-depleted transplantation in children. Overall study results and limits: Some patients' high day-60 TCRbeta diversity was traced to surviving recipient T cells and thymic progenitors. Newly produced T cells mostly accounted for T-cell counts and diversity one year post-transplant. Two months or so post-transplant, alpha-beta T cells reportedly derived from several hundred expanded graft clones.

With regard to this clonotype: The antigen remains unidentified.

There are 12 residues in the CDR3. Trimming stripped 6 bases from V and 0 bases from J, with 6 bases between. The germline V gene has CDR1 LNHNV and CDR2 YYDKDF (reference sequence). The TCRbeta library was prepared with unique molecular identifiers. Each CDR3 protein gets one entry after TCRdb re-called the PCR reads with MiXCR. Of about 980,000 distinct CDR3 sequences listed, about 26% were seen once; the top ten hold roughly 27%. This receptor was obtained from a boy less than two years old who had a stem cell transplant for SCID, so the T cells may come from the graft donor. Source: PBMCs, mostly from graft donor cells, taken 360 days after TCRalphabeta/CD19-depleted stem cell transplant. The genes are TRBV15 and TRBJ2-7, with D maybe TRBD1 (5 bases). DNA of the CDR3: TGTGCCACCAGTACAGGCTCCTACGAGCAGTACTTC. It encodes CATSTGSYEQYF. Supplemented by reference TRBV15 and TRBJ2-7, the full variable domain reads DAMVIQNPRYQVTQFGKPVTLSCSQTLNHNVMYWYQQKSSQAPKLLFHYYDKDFNNEADTPDNFQSRRPNTSFCFLDIRSPGLGDTAMYLCATSTGSYEQYFGPGTRLTVT.